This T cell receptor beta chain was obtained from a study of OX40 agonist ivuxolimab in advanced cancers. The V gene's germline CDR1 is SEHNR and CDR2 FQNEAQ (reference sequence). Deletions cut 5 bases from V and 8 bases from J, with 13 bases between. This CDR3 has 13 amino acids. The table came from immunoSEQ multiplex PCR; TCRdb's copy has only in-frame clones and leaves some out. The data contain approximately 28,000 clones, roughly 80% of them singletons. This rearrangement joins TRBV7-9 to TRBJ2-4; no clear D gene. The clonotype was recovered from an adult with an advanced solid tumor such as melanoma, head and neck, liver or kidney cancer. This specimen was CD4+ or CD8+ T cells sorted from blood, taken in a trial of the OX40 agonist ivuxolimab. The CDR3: CASSPTVGDIQYF. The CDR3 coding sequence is TGTGCCAGCAGCCCGACGGTTGGAGACATTCAGTACTTC.